This TCR beta chain was recorded in a study of control samples from healthy donors and cancer patients. The germline CDR1 and CDR2 sequences are SGHRS and YFSETQ. The CDR3 extends over 13 amino acids. Trimming removed 6 bases from V and 5 bases from J, with 14 bases in between. Sequencing used immunoSEQ multiplex PCR; TCRdb keeps in-frame clones, though not all of them. The data contain approximately 66,000 clones, nearly 90% of them singletons. V gene TRBV5-1 combines with J gene TRBJ1-1, with D uncertain. This clonotype was sampled from a man aged 55 to 69 with colorectal cancer. The sample taken for sequencing was PBMCs. The DNA of the CDR3 is TGCGCCAGCACCCTTACCAGACCTACTGAAGCTTTCTTT. It is translated as CASTLTRPTEAFF. The full variable domain, its missing parts supplied by reference TRBV5-1 and TRBJ1-1, is KAGVTQTPRYLIKTRGQQVTLSCSPISGHRSVSWYQQTPGQGLQFLFEYFSETQRNKGNFPGRFSGRQFSNSRSEMNVSTLELGDSALYLCASTLTRPTEAFFGQGTRLTVV.